A single sample is the source of the 30 T cell receptor beta chains below, sequenced in a study of a mutant IDH1 vaccine in newly diagnosed glioma. What these receptors recognize is not known. Specified time point: week 5, during vaccination. A 20-mer mutant IDH1 peptide at 300 ug was injected subcutaneously with topical imiquimod. Libraries were prepared by immunoSEQ multiplex PCR; TCRdb keeps only in-frame clonotypes and omits some of them. The sample lists 30,000 to 35,000 clones, about 80% seen once, with approximately 24% in the top ten. Here the sequenced sample was PBMCs, taken from a glioma patient whose treatment included an IDH1 peptide vaccine. All receptors come from a young man with glioma.

The CDR3 coding sequence is TGTGCCAGCAGCCAAGATCTCCCGGGTTCCGGAGGAAACACCATATATTTT. Its protein product is CASSQDLPGSGGNTIYF. The chain links TRBV14 to TRBJ1-3; no clear D gene. Germline V gene data show CDR1 as SGHDN and CDR2 as FVKESK. This CDR3 has 17 residues. V was shortened by 0 bases and J by 4 bases, with 16 bases between the two germline ends.

This clone was seen a handful of times. The chain couples TRBV19 to TRBJ1-1; 9 bases are shared with TRBD1. V lost 4 bases and J lost 5; bases outside the gene matches: 5. Per the germline V gene, CDR1 is LNHDA and CDR2 is SQIVND (reference sequence). The CDR3 is 14 residues long. The CDR3 is CASSTRQGGTEAFF. The CDR3 DNA reads TGTGCCAGTAGTACCCGACAGGGGGGGACTGAAGCTTTCTTT.

The chain uses TRBV5-1 and TRBJ2-7, with 10 bases aligning to TRBD1. The CDR3 runs to 13 residues. Unmatched junction bases numbered 2, after V lost 5 bases and J lost 3 bases. Germline CDR1 and CDR2: SGHRS and YFSETQ. Here the CDR3 reads CASSWTGGYEQYF. CDR3 sequence (DNA): TGCGCCAGCAGTTGGACAGGGGGCTACGAGCAGTACTTC.

The chain joins TRBV28 to TRBJ2-5; D ambiguous. Germline V gives CDR1 MDHEN, CDR2 SYDVKM. CDR3 size: 13 residues. The V and J ends lost 5 bases and 5 bases respectively, with 12 bases between them. The DNA for the CDR3 is TGTGCCAGCAGTGAACCCTCCAAGGAGACCCAGTACTTC. It codes for CASSEPSKETQYF.

CDR3 loop: CASSFPLEQQETQYF. The CDR3 region has the DNA TGTGCCAGCAGCTTCCCACTGGAACAGCAAGAGACCCAGTACTTC. The genes are TRBV13 and TRBJ2-5; D call uncertain. The CDR3 totals 15 residues. With 3 bases removed from V and 2 bases from J, the gap between germline ends came to 13 bases. CDR1 and CDR2 (germline): PRHDT, FYEKMQ (reference sequence).

This clone came up a few times. The gene calls are TRBV27 and TRBJ1-5; possible D gene TRBD1, 5 bases. V lost 5 bases to trimming and J lost 4 bases, with 12 bases between them. This CDR3 region has 14 residues. Germline CDR1 and CDR2: MNHEY and SMNVEV (reference sequence). The CDR3 here is CASSPRTKNQPQHF. In DNA form, the CDR3 reads TGTGCCAGCAGTCCTCGGACAAAAAATCAGCCCCAGCATTTT.

The chain couples TRBV29-1 to TRBJ1-2; a weak D match, TRBD1 (6 bases). V was cut by 8 bases and J by 3 bases, with 16 bases left in between. The CDR3 spans 13 residues. The V gene's germline CDR1 is SQVTM and CDR2 ANQGSEA. The DNA of the CDR3 is TGCAGCATCGGCGGGGGGGCTGACTATGGCTACACCTTC. Amino acids: CSIGGGADYGYTF. The entire variable domain, with the rest obtained from reference TRBV29-1 and TRBJ1-2, is as follows: SAVISQKPSRDICQRGTSLTIQCQVDSQVTMMFWYRQQPGQSLTLIATANQGSEATYESGFVIDKFPISRPNLTFSTLTVSNMSPEDSSIYLCSIGGGADYGYTFGSGTRLTVV.

The gene calls are TRBV6-5 and TRBJ1-6; 7 bases fit TRBD1. The CDR3 consists of 15 residues. The trim removed 6 bases at V and 5 bases at J, leaving 7 bases unmatched. Germline V gene lookup returns CDR1 MNHEY and CDR2 SVGAGI. CDR3 protein: CASSYDRENNSPLHF. CDR3 in DNA: TGTGCCAGCAGCTACGACAGGGAGAATAATTCACCCCTCCACTTT.

This clone was observed a handful of times. The V call is TRBV7-9, the J call TRBJ2-7, with D perhaps matching TRBD1 (6 bases). The CDR3 consists of 16 residues. The V and J ends lost 5 bases and 2 bases respectively, with 19 bases between them. In germline, CDR1 is SEHNR, CDR2 FQNEAQ (reference sequence). The CDR3 loop is CASSQNQGLTTYEQYF. CDR3 DNA: TGTGCCAGCAGCCAGAACCAGGGGCTGACGACCTACGAGCAGTACTTC.

This clone was counted only a few times. The chain uses TRBV5-1 and TRBJ1-3, with 7 bases matching TRBD1. Germline assignment: CDR1 SGHRS and CDR2 YFSETQ. V was pared by 3 bases and J by 0 bases, with 3 bases of the junction left unmatched. The CDR3 extends over 15 amino acids. The CDR3 region is CASSSGTVSGNTIYF. Here the CDR3 DNA reads TGCGCCAGCAGCTCCGGGACAGTCTCTGGAAACACCATATATTTT.

This chain connects TRBV5-1 to TRBJ2-5; D may be TRBD1 (5 bases). Germline-derived CDR1 and CDR2 are SGHRS and YFSETQ. The CDR3 covers 15 residues. The ends were cut back, 4 bases at V and 0 bases at J, with 13 bases in the middle. The CDR3 DNA reads TGCGCCAGCAGCAAATTACAGGAGTACCAAGAGACCCAGTACTTC. Encoded protein: CASSKLQEYQETQYF. The full variable domain, in which reference TRBV5-1 and TRBJ2-5 provide the parts outside the CDR3, is KAGVTQTPRYLIKTRGQQVTLSCSPISGHRSVSWYQQTPGQGLQFLFEYFSETQRNKGNFPGRFSGRQFSNSRSEMNVSTLELGDSALYLCASSKLQEYQETQYFGPGTRLLVL.

This rearrangement joins TRBV25-1 to TRBJ2-7; D might be TRBD1 (5 bases). Trimming pared 3 bases from V and 2 bases from J, leaving 14 bases between. In germline, CDR1 is MGHDK, CDR2 SYGVNS. The CDR3 loop spans 15 amino acids. CDR3 nucleotides: TGTGCCAGCAGTGATAGCCCAGGGCTCCCCTACGAGCAGTACTTC. Residues: CASSDSPGLPYEQYF.

V gene TRBV28 combines with J gene TRBJ2-7; TRBD1 matches 8 bases. CDR1 is MDHEN, CDR2 SYDVKM, per germline. The V and J ends lost 2 bases and 5 bases, in that order; junction bases with no gene match: 8. The CDR3 is 15 amino acids. The CDR3 nucleotides read TGTGCCAGCAGTTTAGACACCGGGACAGGAGACGAGCAGTACTTC. Its protein product is CASSLDTGTGDEQYF.

This chain connects TRBV15 to TRBJ1-1; TRBD1 matches 11 bases. Germline CDR1 reads LNHNV; CDR2 reads YYDKDF (reference sequence). This CDR3 has 15 amino acids. The V segment lost 3 bases and the J segment 4 bases; nucleotides outside the gene matches: 4. The CDR3 sequence is CATSRDRGLGTEAFF. CDR3 coding DNA: TGTGCCACCAGCAGGGACAGGGGGCTTGGCACTGAAGCTTTCTTT.

The count of this clone is one. This chain connects TRBV6-5 to TRBJ2-7; D is perhaps TRBD2 (5 bases). The V and J ends lost 5 bases and 2 bases respectively, with 13 bases between them. This CDR3 comprises 14 residues. Germline V gene sequence: CDR1 MNHEY, CDR2 SVGAGI. The CDR3 DNA follows: TGTGCCAGCAGTCCTTCGGGGTCGACCTACGAGCAGTACTTC. Translated, it gives CASSPSGSTYEQYF.

The V and J genes are TRBV11-2 and TRBJ2-7; 13 bases fit TRBD2. Germline V gene data show CDR1 as SGHAT and CDR2 as FQNNGV. V lost 0 bases, J lost 6 bases, and 5 bases stayed unmatched. The CDR3 is 16 amino acids. The CDR3 DNA sequence: TGTGCCAGCAGCTTAGAAGGACTAGCGGGAGTTGCCGAGCAGTACTTC. It is translated as CASSLEGLAGVAEQYF.

The chain is built from TRBV18 and TRBJ1-4; 7 bases line up with TRBD1. In germline, CDR1 is KGHSH, CDR2 LQKENI. The CDR3 is 15 amino acids. The ends lost 2 bases at V and 6 bases at J; junction bases unmatched: 6. The CDR3 is CASSPMPGGDEKLFF. The CDR3 region has the DNA TGTGCCAGCTCACCAATGCCAGGGGGAGATGAAAAACTGTTTTTT.

The chain uses TRBV13 and TRBJ2-7, with D possibly TRBD1 on 6 matching bases. V shed 5 bases and J shed 5 bases, with 13 bases lying between them. This CDR3 has 13 residues. Germline loops: CDR1 PRHDT, CDR2 FYEKMQ (reference sequence). CDR3 coding DNA: TGTGCCAGCAGCCAGCTACAGGGTAACGAGCAGTACTTC. It is translated as CASSQLQGNEQYF.

The J gene is TRBJ1-6, the V gene TRBV27; D remains unclear. Germline CDR1 MNHEY, CDR2 SMNVEV (reference sequence). This CDR3 comprises 14 residues. V was shortened by 0 bases and J by 9 bases, with 9 bases between the two germline ends. Here the CDR3 reads CASSLSVKTSPLHF. CDR3 in DNA: TGTGCCAGCAGTTTATCGGTCAAGACTTCACCCCTCCACTTT.

There are a few counts of this clone. V gene TRBV6-6 combines with J gene TRBJ1-6; D might be TRBD1 (6 bases). CDR1 is MNHNY and CDR2 is SVGAGI in the germline V gene (reference sequence). This CDR3 has 13 amino acids. With 11 bases removed from V and 8 bases from J, the gap between germline ends came to 16 bases. The CDR3 nucleotides are TGTGCCGTCCGGACAGCCTGGGATTCACCCCTCCACTTT. Translating it yields CAVRTAWDSPLHF.

The CDR3 nucleotides are TGTGCCTGGAGAGCCTATTCCGGGAGCTCTGGAAACACCATATATTTT. Encoded protein: CAWRAYSGSSGNTIYF. V is TRBV30 and J is TRBJ1-3; no definite D call. Trimming cost V 3 bases and J 0 bases, with 15 bases left between them. Germline V gives CDR1 GTSNPN, CDR2 SVGIG (reference sequence). This CDR3 has 16 amino acids.

V and J are TRBV7-9 and TRBJ1-2; no clear D gene. The length of the CDR3 is 12 residues. Germline V gene lookup returns CDR1 SEHNR and CDR2 FQNEAQ (reference sequence). V shed 2 bases and J shed 4 bases, with 5 bases lying between them. The chain's CDR3 is CASSLRSYGYTF. The CDR3 DNA sequence: TGTGCCAGCAGCTTAAGGAGCTATGGCTACACCTTC.

This rearrangement joins TRBV9 to TRBJ1-1; tentatively, D is TRBD1 (6 bases). The V gene lost 6 bases and the J gene lost 0 bases, with 9 bases spanning the gap. CDR1 SGDLS and CDR2 YYNGEE come from the germline V gene. The CDR3 spans 13 residues. CDR3 residues: CASTGHLNTEAFF. Here the CDR3 DNA reads TGTGCCAGCACGGGACACTTGAACACTGAAGCTTTCTTT. Full variable domain (remainder filled in from reference TRBV9 and TRBJ1-1): DSGVTQTPKHLITATGQRVTLRCSPRSGDLSVYWYQQSLDQGLQFLIQYYNGEERAKGNILERFSAQQFPDLHSELNLSSLELGDSALYFCASTGHLNTEAFFGQGTRLTVV.

This clone came up a few times. The chain links TRBV5-1 to TRBJ2-7; maybe TRBD1 (7 bases). The germline V gene encodes CDR1 SGHRS and CDR2 YFSETQ. The CDR3 length is 13 residues. The V end lost 0 bases, the J end lost 7 bases, and 11 bases lay between the germline ends. CDR3 residues: CASSLVRGREQYF. DNA of the CDR3: TGCGCCAGCAGCTTGGTCAGGGGGAGGGAGCAGTACTTC.

The V call is TRBV4-3, the J call TRBJ1-4; 7 bases fit TRBD1. The CDR3 runs to 18 residues. Germline trimming cut 0 bases from V and 3 bases from J; bases unmatched to any gene: 10. CDR1 and CDR2 from the germline V gene are LGHNA and YSLEER. CDR3 sequence reads: CASSQDLQGGIANEKLFF. CDR3 DNA: TGCGCCAGCAGCCAAGACTTGCAGGGGGGGATTGCTAATGAAAAACTGTTTTTT.

The V gene is TRBV5-1, the J gene TRBJ1-5; no definite D call. Trimming removed 0 bases from V and 0 bases from J, with 19 bases in between. The V gene's germline CDR1 is SGHRS and CDR2 YFSETQ. This CDR3 is 19 amino acids long. The CDR3 DNA sequence: TGCGCCAGCAGCTTGGGTGTAGTAAGACCCCGCTATAGCAATCAGCCCCAGCATTTT. Its protein is CASSLGVVRPRYSNQPQHF.

The CDR3 bases are TGTGCCAGGAACCCGGGAGTCTCACCCCTCCACTTT. Amino acid sequence: CARNPGVSPLHF. The gene calls are TRBV6-1 and TRBJ1-6, with unresolved D. The CDR3 length is 12 residues. Trimming cost V 9 bases and J 10 bases, with 13 bases left between them. CDR1 MNHNS and CDR2 SASEGT come from the germline V gene.

The V call is TRBV30, the J call TRBJ2-2; D uncertain. Germline assignment: CDR1 GTSNPN and CDR2 SVGIG (reference sequence). V was pared by 3 bases and J by 3 bases, with 8 bases between. The CDR3 contains 13 residues. The CDR3: CAWSGSYTGELFF. As DNA, the CDR3 is TGTGCCTGGAGCGGGTCCTACACCGGGGAGCTGTTTTTT.

The J gene is TRBJ1-1, the V gene TRBV7-2; a weak D match, TRBD1 (6 bases). The CDR3 sequence is 15 residues long. The germline V gene encodes CDR1 SGHTA and CDR2 FQGNSA. V lost 5 bases to trimming and J lost 3 bases, with 16 bases between them. The CDR3 spells CASSDYTGPYTEAFF. The DNA of the CDR3 is TGTGCCAGCAGCGACTACACAGGGCCCTACACTGAAGCTTTCTTT.

This chain connects TRBV20-1 to TRBJ1-1; D remains ambiguous. This CDR3 spans 11 amino acids. CDR1 is DFQATT, CDR2 SNEGSKA, per germline (reference sequence). The V gene lost 3 bases and the J gene lost 11 bases, with 13 bases spanning the gap. The CDR3 loop reads CSASGGSEAFF. CDR3 DNA: TGCAGTGCTAGCGGTGGATCGGAGGCTTTCTTT.